This TCR beta chain comes out of a study of cytomegalovirus exposure and HLA in healthy donors. V was shortened by 6 bases and J by 3 bases, with 18 bases between the two germline ends. This CDR3 is built from 16 residues. Looked up from germline, CDR1 is SNHLY and CDR2 is FYNNEI. The study ran its PCR with 60 Vbeta and 13 Jbeta primers. The assay was immunoSEQ multiplex PCR, and TCRdb's table has in-frame clones only and misses some. The clone table shows just over 200,000 clones, with the ten largest holding around 1.1%. This chain joins TRBV2 and TRBJ1-3; D possibly corresponds to TRBD1 (6 bases). The sample consisted of PBMCs. The TCR was taken from a girl aged 2 to 9 in good health and CMV-seropositive. The CDR3 nucleotides are TGTGCCAGCAGCGTCTCGGGGGGGGCAAGTGGAAACACCATATATTTT. Translation: CASSVSGGASGNTIYF.